This entry describes one T cell receptor beta chain. Its specificity is unknown. This sample stems from a study of CD8+CD57+ T cells in acquired aplastic anemia. About the research overall: An average of approximately 11 million reads for CD4+ cells was obtained from healthy donors.

Study findings and constraints: It was found that almost 30 CD8+ CDR3 sequences were shared between patients and controls.

Genomic DNA, serving as template, underwent TCR beta VDJ and CDR3 profiling. TCRdb re-called the reads with MiXCR, one entry per CDR3 protein. The sample has about 64,000 distinct CDR3 sequences, 55% seen once. Germline V gives CDR1 LNHDA, CDR2 SQIVND (reference sequence). V lost 5 bases, J lost 2 bases, and 7 bases stayed unmatched. The CDR3 has 15 residues. This clonotype was obtained from a human donor in good health, serving as a control. The chain is built from TRBV19 and TRBJ2-7; 9 bases are a match to TRBD2. The sequenced sample consisted of sorted CD4+, CD8+, or CD8+CD57+ T cells (not recorded which) from PBMCs. The CDR3 sequence is CASSVRGGGAYEQYF. The CDR3 nucleotides read TGTGCCAGTAGTGTACGCGGGGGGGGAGCCTACGAGCAGTACTTC.